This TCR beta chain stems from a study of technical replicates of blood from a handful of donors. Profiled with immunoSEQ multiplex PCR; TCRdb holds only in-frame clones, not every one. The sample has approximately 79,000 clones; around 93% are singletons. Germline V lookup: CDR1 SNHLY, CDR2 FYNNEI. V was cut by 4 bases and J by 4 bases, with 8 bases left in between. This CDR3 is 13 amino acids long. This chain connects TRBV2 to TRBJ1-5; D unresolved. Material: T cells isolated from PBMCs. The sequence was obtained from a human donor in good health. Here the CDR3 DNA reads TGTGCCAGCAGTGTTTCTGTGAATCAGCCCCAGCATTTT. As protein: CASSVSVNQPQHF.